These T cell receptor beta chains were read from a single sample in a study of CD8+ T cells in alopecia areata. This table comes from immunoSEQ multiplex PCR, and its TCRdb copy is limited to in-frame clones, with some not included. This sample has some 200,000 clones, with 59% found just once. Sequencing used CD4+ T cells sorted from blood, obtained at week 0. The source of these receptors is a human donor with alopecia areata. The CDR3 runs from the conserved cysteine through the conserved F or W.

TRBJ2-5 TRBV9 CASTPGQGMSETQYF
TRBJ1-1 TRBV11-3 CASSFGGAAEAFF
TRBJ2-1 TRBV30 CAWSKGLAGVNEQFF
TRBJ1-3 TRBV29-1 CSVSGTTGSGNTIYF
TRBJ2-7 TRBV6-5 CASSDRPPPYEQYF
TRBJ1-2 TRBV11-2 CASSLGQGFGGYTF
TRBJ2-7 TRBV7-9 CASSSQGRRFYEQYF
TRBJ2-5 TRBV29-1 CSVGTPGGVGETQYF
TRBJ2-7 TRBV9 CASSDRDSSYEQYF
TRBJ2-2 TRBV7-9 CASSLGQGNTGELFF
TRBJ1-1 TRBV7-9 CASSLAVGDTEAFF
TRBJ2-5 TRBV7-3 CASRPSPREETQYF
TRBJ2-2 TRBV2 CASSDPLAGENTGELFF
TRBJ2-7 TRBV2 CASTPPGQASYEQYF
TRBJ1-6 TRBV19 CASRPPTGTVNSPLHF
TRBJ2-5 TRBV15 CATSRAGRGSQETQYF
TRBJ1-5 TRBV10-3 CAISLKSDQPQHF
TRBJ1-2 TRBV30 CAWSLRGYSNGYTF
TRBJ1-1 TRBV29-1 CSVYRGLSKTEAFF
TRBJ2-2 TRBV5-6 CASSLQPYIGELFF
TRBJ2-1 TRBV19 CASSMGRENEQFF
TRBJ2-3 TRBV30 CAWNVGQGRDTQYF
TRBJ2-7 TRBV12-5 CASGLVGLAGYEQYF
TRBJ2-6 TRBV13 CASSLQRTVSVLTF
TRBJ1-1 TRBV29-1 CSVSPLLNTEAFF
TRBJ1-1 TRBV6-6 CASRNEGNGNTEAFF
TRBJ2-7 TRBV7-9 CASSLLQAGSYEQYF
TRBJ1-2 TRBV2 CASSKTDRSYGYTF
TRBJ1-6 TRBV2 CASSEARGNSPLHF
TRBJ1-5 TRBV6-1 CASRDREYSNQPQHF
TRBJ2-7 TRBV4-1 CASSQESQLSYEQYF
TRBJ1-4 TRBV6-1 CASNLEVTPHEKLFF
TRBJ2-5 TRBV27 CASSLSSGGRKTQYF